This passage covers 10 T cell receptor beta chains from one sample sequenced in a study of blood T cell repertoires in COVID-19. Here immunoSEQ multiplex PCR was the method, and the copy in TCRdb shows in-frame clones only, minus some. The sample has just under 55,000 clones; 90% are singletons. Sequencing input: peripheral blood. These receptors all come from a woman in her forties with active COVID-19.

In this sample, this clone turned up once. The chain is built from TRBV7-9 and TRBJ2-3; D might be TRBD2 (5 bases). Germline V gene lookup returns CDR1 SEHNR and CDR2 FQNEAQ (reference sequence). Trimming took 1 base from V and 0 from J, leaving 11 bases between them. The CDR3 contains 16 residues. CDR3 DNA: TGTGCCAGCAGCTTAGATTATAGCGCCAGCACAGATACGCAGTATTTT. It yields the protein CASSLDYSASTDTQYF.

The chain is built from TRBV30 and TRBJ1-6, with TRBD1 matching over 9 bases. The length of the CDR3 is 16 residues. Germline values: CDR1 GTSNPN, CDR2 SVGIG (reference sequence). The junction had 10 bases not matched to a gene; V was cut back by 3 bases and J by 7 bases. Here the CDR3 DNA reads TGTGCCTGGAGGGGTTACCACACAGGGGGCAATTCACCCCTCCACTTT. Protein: CAWRGYHTGGNSPLHF.

The V call is TRBV5-1, the J call TRBJ2-1; 10 bases fit TRBD1. CDR3 length: 14 residues. The germline V gene has CDR1 SGHRS and CDR2 YFSETQ. Trimming removed 6 bases from V and 6 bases from J; junction bases left unmatched: 6. CDR3 coding DNA: TGCGCCAGCAACAGGGACAGGGGCCGCAATGAGCAGTTCTTC. Translated, it gives CASNRDRGRNEQFF.

This clone was detected once. This rearrangement joins TRBV14 to TRBJ2-1; maybe TRBD1 (5 bases). The V and J ends lost 3 bases and 6 bases respectively, with 15 bases between them. The CDR3 is 15 amino acids. Germline-derived CDR1 and CDR2 are SGHDN and FVKESK. Here the CDR3 DNA reads TGTGCCAGCAGCCAGCTCCAGGGCAACTCCAATGAGCAGTTCTTC. Translating gives CASSQLQGNSNEQFF. The variable domain in full, completed from reference TRBV14 and TRBJ2-1, reads EAGVTQFPSHSVIEKGQTVTLRCDPISGHDNLYWYRRVMGKEIKFLLHFVKESKQDESGMPNNRFLAERTGGTYSTLKVQPAELEDSGVYFCASSQLQGNSNEQFFGPGTRLTVL.

This chain connects TRBV6-5 to TRBJ1-6, with D perhaps matching TRBD1 (6 bases). This CDR3 has 15 amino acids. Looked up from germline, CDR1 is MNHEY and CDR2 is SVGAGI. The V end was cut by 8 bases, the J end by 8 bases, with 19 bases between. Here the CDR3 DNA reads TGTGCCAGCCACGAAACAGGGTTACTACATTCACCCCTCCACTTT. It is translated as CASHETGLLHSPLHF.

The chain has TRBV7-8 and TRBJ1-5; possible D gene TRBD1, 6 bases. This CDR3 is built from 17 residues. The ends were cut back, 1 base at V and 0 bases at J, with 13 bases in the middle. Germline lookup yields CDR1 SGHVS and CDR2 FQNEAQ. The CDR3 loop is CASSLVRGRDSNQPQHF. CDR3 in DNA: TGTGCCAGCAGCTTAGTCAGGGGTAGAGATAGCAATCAGCCCCAGCATTTT.

This rearrangement joins TRBV20-1 to TRBJ2-1; 8 bases fit TRBD2. Unmatched junction bases numbered 10, after V lost 3 bases and J lost 6 bases. The length of the CDR3 is 15 residues. Germline CDR1 reads DFQATT; CDR2 reads SNEGSKA (reference sequence). In DNA, the CDR3 is TGCAGTGCTAGTGTCGGGGGGGGCCTTAGCAATGAGCAGTTCTTC. Protein: CSASVGGGLSNEQFF.

The chain couples TRBV18 to TRBJ2-1, with TRBD2 as a possible D gene (6 bases). In germline, CDR1 is KGHSH, CDR2 LQKENI. This CDR3 is 12 amino acids long. V was clipped by 4 bases and J by 7 bases, with 8 bases between them. The CDR3 spells CASSLAGNEQFF. In DNA, the CDR3 is TGTGCCAGCTCACTGGCGGGGAATGAGCAGTTCTTC.

This clone was seen only once. J is TRBJ1-2 and V is TRBV6-5; 10 nucleotides match TRBD1. After removal of 7 bases from V and 4 bases from J, the junction contained 6 bases not matched to a gene. The CDR3 extends over 14 amino acids. CDR1 and CDR2 (germline): MNHEY, SVGAGI. In DNA form, the CDR3 reads TGTGCCAGCACCCCGACAGGGGGCGGCTATGGCTACACCTTC. Amino acids: CASTPTGGGYGYTF.

The CDR3 spells CASSPLRERQPQHF. The CDR3 DNA sequence: TGTGCCAGCTCACCATTAAGGGAGCGTCAGCCCCAGCATTTT. The V and J genes are TRBV18 and TRBJ1-5; no firm D call. V lost 2 bases to trimming and J lost 6 bases, with 11 bases between them. This CDR3 comprises 14 residues. CDR1 and CDR2 from the germline V gene are KGHSH and LQKENI.